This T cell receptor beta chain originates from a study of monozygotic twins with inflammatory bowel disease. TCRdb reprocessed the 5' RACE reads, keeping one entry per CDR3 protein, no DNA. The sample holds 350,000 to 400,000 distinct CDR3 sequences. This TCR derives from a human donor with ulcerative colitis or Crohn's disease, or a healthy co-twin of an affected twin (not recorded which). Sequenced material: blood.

This CDR3 is CATSDSDATYEQYF. The genes are TRBV24-1 and TRBJ2-7. Germline CDR1 is KGHDR and CDR2 is SFDVKD. This CDR3 has 14 residues.